This T cell receptor beta chain was profiled in a study of T cells in Graves' hyperthyroidism and ophthalmopathy. Researchers amplified the TCR beta CDR3 regions from RNA transcripts. Using the HTBI primer set, a first-round RT-PCR was run on the TCR CDR3. TCRdb ran MiXCR on the multiplex PCR reads and lists one entry per CDR3 protein. This sample carries approximately 300,000 distinct CDR3 sequences, approximately 15% of them seen once, and the ten largest clones take over 45%. The CDR3 contains 20 residues. Between the trimmed V and J ends, which lost 7 bases and 2 bases, there was a span of 32 bases. This clonotype came up many times.

This chain uses TRBV12-3 or TRBV12-4 with TRBJ1-1; tentative D call: TRBD1 (6 bases). The clonotype was recovered from a woman aged 60-75 years with Graves' ophthalmopathy. Specimen: blood. The CDR3 loop is CASTQVPSWGSTGTNTEAFF. In DNA, the CDR3 is TGTGCCAGCACCCAAGTCCCTAGTTGGGGATCCACAGGGACAAACACTGAAGCTTTCTTT.